This T cell receptor beta chain was recovered during a study of T cells in Graves' hyperthyroidism and ophthalmopathy. Amplified regions were TCR beta CDR3 sequences from RNA transcripts. HTBI primers were used for first-round RT-PCR of the TCR CDR3. TCRdb re-derived calls from the multiplex PCR reads in MiXCR, one entry per CDR3 protein. This table holds some 600,000 distinct CDR3 sequences, approximately 14% found once. From germline, CDR1 is LNHDA and CDR2 SQIVND (reference sequence). This CDR3 is built from 14 residues. Trimming removed 4 bases from V and 1 base from J, with 10 bases in between. Points on this clonotype: What it binds is unknown. A much larger clone is a single base away; this may be a read error.

General study findings and limits: Model output signaled ophthalmopathy a median around 5.9 months ahead of onset.

Sequencing input: blood. This TCR came from a woman aged 25 to 45 with Graves' hyperthyroidism that later progressed to Graves' ophthalmopathy. V gene TRBV19 combines with J gene TRBJ1-2; D is unclear. Here the CDR3 reads CASSKQTINYGYTF. In DNA form, the CDR3 reads TGTGCCAGTAGTAAACAGACAATTAACTATGGCTACACCTTC.